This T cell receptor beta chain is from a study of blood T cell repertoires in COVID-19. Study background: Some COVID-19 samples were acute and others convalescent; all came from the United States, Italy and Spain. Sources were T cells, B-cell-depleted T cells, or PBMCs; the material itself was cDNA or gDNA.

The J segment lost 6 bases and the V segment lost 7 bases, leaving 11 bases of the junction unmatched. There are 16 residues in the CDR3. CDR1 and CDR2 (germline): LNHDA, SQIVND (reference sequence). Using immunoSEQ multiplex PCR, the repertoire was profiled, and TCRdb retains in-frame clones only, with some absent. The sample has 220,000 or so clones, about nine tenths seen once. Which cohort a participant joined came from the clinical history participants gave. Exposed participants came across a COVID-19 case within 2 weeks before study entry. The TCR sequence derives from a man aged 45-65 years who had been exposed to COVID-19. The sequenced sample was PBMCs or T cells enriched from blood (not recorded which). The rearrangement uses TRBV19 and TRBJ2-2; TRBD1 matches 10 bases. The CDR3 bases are TGTGCCAGTACCCCCCCTAGGGGACAGGGGTCCGGGGAGCTGTTTTTT. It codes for CASTPPRGQGSGELFF.